Listed below are T cell receptor beta chains from one sample, sequenced in a study of cytomegalovirus exposure and HLA in healthy donors. This table comes from immunoSEQ multiplex PCR, and its TCRdb copy is limited to in-frame clones, with some not included. The table has about 170,000 clones, roughly four fifths seen once. The sequenced material came from PBMCs. The receptors stem from a man aged 18 to 30 in good health and CMV-seronegative. Each CDR3 is given without its conserved first and last residue.

V gene	J gene	CDR3 protein
TRBV5-1	TRBJ1-4	ASSLGQSNEKLF
TRBV2	TRBJ1-3	ASSPPGQGSRGNTIY
TRBV29-1	TRBJ1-5	SIMAGINQPQH
TRBV15	TRBJ2-1	ATSSPSGWEQF
TRBV7-9	TRBJ1-1	ASSRGEAF
TRBV7-9	TRBJ2-1	ASSLRGGQGQVNEQF
TRBV7-7	TRBJ2-2	ASSPGPGGNTGELF
TRBV4-1	TRBJ2-7	ASSQTALLGGSGQY
TRBV29-1	TRBJ2-3	SVGLAGDTQY
TRBV6-6	TRBJ2-7	ASSYRDTYEQY
TRBV6-1	TRBJ1-2	ASSGSPEFYGYT
TRBV7-8	TRBJ2-3	ASSLSFSGTLRTDTQY
TRBV29-1	TRBJ2-7	SVLGQGGEQY
TRBV27	TRBJ2-4	ASSVTGEYGIQY
TRBV27	TRBJ1-2	ASSLLTGGGYT
TRBV20-1	TRBJ1-2	SAYDSYGYT
TRBV7-9	TRBJ2-3	ASSFLTGGLTDTQY
TRBV6-4	TRBJ2-1	ASSTSGGGEQF
TRBV9	TRBJ2-7	ASSTLAGGYEQY
TRBV9	TRBJ1-4	ASSVGNNEKLF
TRBV28	TRBJ2-3	ASSQTVDTQY
TRBV27	TRBJ2-7	ASSLTTWDEQY
TRBV5-6	-	ASSTTSGRGEQY
TRBV5-5	TRBJ2-6	ASSLGWGAGANVLT
TRBV27	TRBJ2-1	ASSWTSGEQF
TRBV30	TRBJ1-4	AWNNRGRNEKLF
TRBV25-1	TRBJ1-1	ASSELGGMGEAF
TRBV6-6	TRBJ1-5	ASKLQGYQPQH
TRBV4-1	TRBJ2-7	ASSPSLGASYEQY
TRBV15	TRBJ2-3	ATSGRGLAALSTDTQY
TRBV4-1	TRBJ1-6	ASSQEWREGSPLH
TRBV6-6	TRBJ1-5	ASSLGQGGHWAQH
TRBV5-4	TRBJ1-1	ASSHYNKNTEAF
TRBV5-1	TRBJ2-5	ASSLGPLMY
TRBV27	TRBJ1-6	ASSLGDTLH
TRBV5-1	TRBJ2-1	ASSLDSDSEQF
TRBV28	TRBJ2-1	ASSSVQYEQF
TRBV7-7	TRBJ1-4	ASSPERGEKLF
TRBV7-9	TRBJ2-7	ASSPTGVYEWQY
TRBV29-1	TRBJ2-1	SVGTAFYEQF
TRBV28	TRBJ2-1	ASSPPLSVNEQF
TRBV13	TRBJ2-7	ASSLREQGIYEQY
TRBV13	TRBJ2-7	ASSPAGTPYEQY
TRBV9	TRBJ2-7	ASSVGWGQAAYEQY
TRBV27	TRBJ1-4	ASSFLGGGGQLF
TRBV28	TRBJ1-1	ASSPLRQEAF
TRBV29-1	TRBJ2-1	SVELRGYYNEQF
TRBV7-9	TRBJ2-7	SSSLLEYSYEQY
TRBV27	TRBJ2-7	ASSLRLGLAGSYVEQY